The 28 T cell receptor beta chains listed next were all sequenced from one sample in a study of OX40 agonist ivuxolimab in advanced cancers. Libraries were prepared by immunoSEQ multiplex PCR; TCRdb keeps only in-frame clonotypes and omits some of them. Of 110,000 or so clones detected, more than 85% appear once; the ten largest clones hold 0.5% to 0.8%. The sequencing used CD4+ or CD8+ T cells sorted from blood, collected in a trial of the OX40 agonist ivuxolimab. The receptors shown here come from an adult with an advanced solid tumor such as melanoma, head and neck, liver or kidney cancer.

The chain recombines TRBV6-5 with TRBJ2-5; D remains ambiguous. V lost 0 bases and J lost 5, with 13 bases in between. The germline V gene has CDR1 MNHEY and CDR2 SVGAGI. The CDR3 loop spans 15 amino acids. The CDR3 reads CASSYSRDSEETQYF. CDR3 DNA: TGTGCCAGCAGTTACTCTAGGGATTCGGAGGAGACCCAGTACTTC.

This clone was found a few times. The chain couples TRBV6-5 to TRBJ1-2, with a weak D call TRBD1 (6 bases). V gave up 6 bases and J gave up 2 bases, with 16 bases separating them. This CDR3 region has 15 residues. Per the germline V gene, CDR1 is MNHEY and CDR2 is SVGAGI. This CDR3 is CASRQQGGSNYGYTF. Written as DNA, the CDR3 is TGTGCCAGCAGGCAACAGGGAGGGTCGAACTATGGCTACACCTTC.

The DNA of the CDR3 is TGTGCCAGTATTACGGGGCCGTCGCGGAGTGGCTACACCTTC. Encoded protein: CASITGPSRSGYTF. The chain employs TRBV19 and TRBJ1-2, with a weak D call TRBD1 (5 bases). The CDR3 totals 14 residues. Trimming cost V 7 bases and J 7 bases, with 19 bases left between them. Germline assignment: CDR1 LNHDA and CDR2 SQIVND (reference sequence).

The chain joins TRBV5-1 to TRBJ2-3, with 8 bases that match TRBD1. Losses at the gene ends were 7 bases for V and 4 bases for J; bases not matched to a gene: 8. CDR3 length: 14 residues. Germline CDR1 is SGHRS and CDR2 is YFSETQ. DNA of the CDR3: TGCGCCAGCTTCCAGGGGGCGCAACCAGATACGCAGTATTTT. Translated: CASFQGAQPDTQYF.

The chain couples TRBV5-1 to TRBJ1-2, with 10 bases matching TRBD1. Germline CDR1 is SGHRS and CDR2 is YFSETQ. Trimming at V came to 0 bases and at J to 4 bases, leaving 0 bases not matched to a gene. CDR3 size: 14 residues. The CDR3 spells CASSLGTGGYGYTF. DNA for the CDR3: TGCGCCAGCAGCTTGGGGACAGGGGGCTATGGCTACACCTTC.

The CDR3 loop reads CASSSPTDTQYF. CDR3 DNA: TGTGCCAGCAGCTCTCCCACAGATACGCAGTATTTT. The chain carries TRBV7-9 and TRBJ2-3; the D is unclear. V lost 4 bases and J lost 2, with 4 bases in between. The length of the CDR3 is 12 residues. Germline assignment: CDR1 SEHNR and CDR2 FQNEAQ (reference sequence).

V and J are TRBV27 and TRBJ1-2; weak D call: TRBD1 (5 bases). Germline assignment: CDR1 MNHEY and CDR2 SMNVEV (reference sequence). The CDR3 loop spans 15 amino acids. V lost 5 bases, J lost 4 bases, and 17 bases lay in between. The CDR3: CASSLRTGTAYGYTF. In nucleotides, the CDR3 is TGTGCCAGCAGTCTCCGCACCGGGACGGCCTATGGCTACACCTTC.

This chain links TRBV18 with TRBJ1-5; TRBD1 matches 11 bases. This CDR3 spans 14 amino acids. V was clipped by 6 bases and J by 7 bases; unmatched bases: 5. Germline V lookup: CDR1 KGHSH, CDR2 LQKENI. This CDR3 reads CASSGQGAQQPQHF. The CDR3 bases are TGTGCCAGCTCCGGACAGGGGGCTCAGCAGCCCCAGCATTTT.

This clone was detected only once. The gene calls are TRBV6-1 and TRBJ1-1, with D unresolved. The CDR3 has 13 residues. Looked up from germline, CDR1 is MNHNS and CDR2 is SASEGT. The V end lost 3 bases, the J end lost 10 bases, and 15 bases lay between the germline ends. The CDR3 DNA follows: TGTGCCAGCAGTGATAGGGCCCAAGGAGGAGCTTTCTTT. Translation gives CASSDRAQGGAFF.

The chain has TRBV10-3 and TRBJ2-1; TRBD2 matches at 7 bases. The CDR3 totals 13 residues. V dropped 6 bases and J dropped 5; count of bases not matched to a gene: 4. Germline lookup yields CDR1 ENHRY and CDR2 SYGVKD. CDR3: CAIRGTTNNEQFF. The CDR3 nucleotides are TGTGCCATCAGAGGGACTACAAACAATGAGCAGTTCTTC.

The rearrangement joins TRBV6-5 to TRBJ2-2, with TRBD1 as a possible D gene (6 bases). V was cut by 10 bases and J by 5 bases, with 17 bases left in between. The V gene's germline CDR1 is MNHEY and CDR2 SVGAGI. This CDR3 has 14 amino acids. DNA for the CDR3: TGTGCCACCCAGACAACAGGGACGACCGGGGAGCTGTTTTTT. This codes for CATQTTGTTGELFF.

This chain connects TRBV27 to TRBJ2-6, with TRBD1 matching over 12 bases. Trimming cost V 10 bases and J 1 base; bases outside gene matches: 11. The CDR3 is 18 amino acids. Germline V lookup: CDR1 MNHEY, CDR2 SMNVEV (reference sequence). DNA for the CDR3: TGTGCCACCCGAAACCGGGACAGGGGGCGTTCTGGGGCCAACGTCCTGACTTTC. This encodes CATRNRDRGRSGANVLTF.

This clone was observed a handful of times. CDR3 residues: CAWSADGQPQHF. The CDR3, as DNA: TGTGCCTGGAGTGCAGACGGGCAGCCCCAGCATTTT. This rearrangement joins TRBV30 to TRBJ1-5, with D hard to call. Germline values: CDR1 GTSNPN, CDR2 SVGIG (reference sequence). The CDR3 covers 12 residues. V was clipped by 1 base and J by 7 bases, with 8 bases between them. The full variable domain, rest sourced from reference TRBV30 and TRBJ1-5, is SQTIHQWPATLVQPVGSPLSLECTVEGTSNPNLYWYRQAAGRGLQLLFYSVGIGQISSEVPQNLSASRPQDRQFILSSKKLLLSDSGFYLCAWSADGQPQHFGDGTRLSIL.

The DNA of the CDR3 is TGTGCCAGTTCCGGCGGGAGCGGGTACGAGCAGTACTTC. It is translated as CASSGGSGYEQYF. The V call is TRBV11-2, the J call TRBJ2-7; 7 nucleotides match TRBD2. CDR3 size: 13 residues. The V gene end was trimmed by 9 bases and the J gene end by 4 bases; junction bases not matched to a gene: 9. The V gene's germline CDR1 is SGHAT and CDR2 FQNNGV. The full variable domain, in which reference TRBV11-2 and TRBJ2-7 provide the parts outside the CDR3, is EAGVAQSPRYKIIEKRQSVAFWCNPISGHATLYWYQQILGQGPKLLIQFQNNGVVDDSQLPKDRFSAERLKGVDSTLKIQPAKLEDSAVYLCASSGGSGYEQYFGPGTRLTVT.

This rearrangement joins TRBV18 to TRBJ2-7, with 10 nucleotides matching TRBD1. J lost 1 base, V lost 3 bases, and 12 bases had no gene match. This CDR3 is built from 18 residues. CDR1 is KGHSH and CDR2 is LQKENI in the germline V gene. The CDR3 spells CASSPTGTGTGVSYEQYF. Here the CDR3 DNA reads TGTGCCAGCTCACCGACGGGTACCGGGACAGGGGTGTCCTACGAGCAGTACTTC.

The rearrangement joins TRBV27 to TRBJ2-2, with D maybe TRBD1 (5 bases). The V end lost 3 bases, the J end lost 6 bases, and 14 bases lay between the germline ends. The CDR3 has 15 residues. Germline CDR1 reads MNHEY; CDR2 reads SMNVEV (reference sequence). Written as DNA, the CDR3 is TGTGCCAGCAGTTTCTTCCCGACCAGGGCCGGGGAGCTGTTTTTT. Translated: CASSFFPTRAGELFF.

The genes are TRBV21-1 and TRBJ2-1; the tabulated D call, TRBD2, remains unverified against the DNA. TRBV21-1 is a pseudogene locus. The CDR3 extends over 20 amino acids. CDR3 region: CASSALPGLAEKKSYNEQFF. The DNA of the CDR3 is TGTGCCAGCAGCGCCCTTCCGGGACTAGCGGAAAAAAAATCCTACAATGAGCAGTTCTTC.

The chain joins TRBV10-1 to TRBJ2-7; 10 nucleotides align to TRBD1. V shed 6 bases, J shed 4 bases, and the junction held 3 bases outside the gene matches. CDR3 length: 13 residues. Per the germline V gene, CDR1 is WNHNN and CDR2 is SYGVQD (reference sequence). This CDR3 is CASSRDRGYEQYF. The CDR3 nucleotides read TGCGCCAGCAGCCGGGACAGGGGATACGAGCAGTACTTC.

The CDR3 sequence: CASTSVGITDTQYF. In nucleotides, the CDR3 is TGTGCCAGCACCTCTGTCGGGATCACAGATACGCAGTATTTT. V gene TRBV7-8 combines with J gene TRBJ2-3; D perhaps matches TRBD2 (5 bases). The CDR3 loop spans 14 amino acids. Trimming removed 7 bases at V and 2 bases at J, with 13 bases between. Germline CDR1 reads SGHVS; CDR2 reads FQNEAQ. Complete variable domain (other parts from reference TRBV7-8 and TRBJ2-3): GAGVSQSPRYKVAKRGQDVALRCDPISGHVSLFWYQQALGQGPEFLTYFQNEAQLDKSGLPSDRFFAERPEGSVSTLKIQRTQQEDSAVYLCASTSVGITDTQYFGPGTRLTVL.

This chain joins TRBV6-5 and TRBJ1-1; the D is unclear. The CDR3 runs 12 residues. CDR1 is MNHEY and CDR2 is SVGAGI in the germline V gene. V dropped 6 bases and J dropped 7 bases, with 12 bases sitting between them. The CDR3 DNA sequence: TGTGCCAGCAGATCGGGGTACGGTGAAGCTTTCTTT. This translates into CASRSGYGEAFF.

The gene calls are TRBV15 and TRBJ2-3; TRBD1 aligns across 9 bases. The CDR3 runs 14 residues. Per germline, CDR1 LNHNV and CDR2 YYDKDF (reference sequence). Trimming removed 3 bases from V and 3 bases from J; junction bases left unmatched: 1. The CDR3 is CATSRDRGTDTQYF. Written as DNA, the CDR3 is TGTGCCACCAGCAGGGACAGGGGAACAGATACGCAGTATTTT.

The chain carries TRBV11-3 and TRBJ1-6, with 7 bases identical to TRBD1. The CDR3 runs 15 residues. The V gene's germline CDR1 is SGHNT and CDR2 YENEEA. The ends lost 5 bases at V and 10 bases at J; junction bases unmatched: 11. CDR3 sequence reads: CASSIRQGSDSPLHF. DNA for the CDR3: TGTGCCAGCAGCATAAGACAGGGATCGGACTCACCCCTCCACTTT.

The chain recombines TRBV19 with TRBJ2-5, with D possibly being TRBD1 (5 bases). Germline assignment: CDR1 LNHDA and CDR2 SQIVND (reference sequence). The germline V and J ends were trimmed by 5 bases and 1 base, with 17 bases remaining between them. The CDR3 spans 16 residues. This CDR3 reads CASSPRLGRTQETQYF. The CDR3, as DNA: TGTGCCAGTAGTCCCCGCCTGGGGCGGACCCAAGAGACCCAGTACTTC.

V gene TRBV28 combines with J gene TRBJ2-7; 8 bases are shared with TRBD2. J lost 0 bases, V lost 4 bases, and 8 bases had no gene match. Germline V gene sequence: CDR1 MDHEN, CDR2 SYDVKM. The CDR3 has 16 residues. This CDR3 reads CASSSGGAESSYEQYF. The CDR3 DNA reads as TGTGCCAGCAGTTCGGGGGGGGCAGAGAGCTCCTACGAGCAGTACTTC.

The chain uses TRBV5-4 and TRBJ1-2; D remains unclear. V shed 0 bases and J shed 7 bases, with 10 bases lying between them. CDR1 SGHNT and CDR2 YYREEE come from the germline V gene (reference sequence). The CDR3 totals 13 residues. The CDR3 bases are TGTGCCAGCAGCTTGGAGGGTCCCCGTGGCTACACCTTC. This gives the protein CASSLEGPRGYTF.

The V call is TRBV28, the J call TRBJ1-1; 12 bases agree with TRBD1. In germline, CDR1 is MDHEN, CDR2 SYDVKM. CDR3 length equals 17 residues. Germline trimming cut 5 bases from V and 5 bases from J; bases unmatched to any gene: 12. The CDR3 sequence: CASSTRDRGPGWTEAFF. CDR3 in DNA: TGTGCCAGCAGTACCCGGGACAGGGGGCCAGGGTGGACTGAAGCTTTCTTT.

The rearrangement links TRBV7-8 to TRBJ1-2, with D unclear. This CDR3 spans 15 amino acids. V was trimmed by 5 bases and J by 4 bases, leaving 17 bases between them. CDR1 and CDR2 (germline): SGHVS, FQNEAQ. CDR3 DNA sequence: TGTGCCAGCAGCCCCCTCCTCAGCTCTCCCTATGGCTACACCTTC. It is translated as CASSPLLSSPYGYTF. Using reference TRBV7-8 and TRBJ1-2 for the parts outside the CDR3, the full variable domain is GAGVSQSPRYKVAKRGQDVALRCDPISGHVSLFWYQQALGQGPEFLTYFQNEAQLDKSGLPSDRFFAERPEGSVSTLKIQRTQQEDSAVYLCASSPLLSSPYGYTFGSGTRLTVV.

This clone came up once. The chain links TRBV2 to TRBJ1-1, with D unclear. The CDR3 is made up of 13 amino acids. Germline CDR1 is SNHLY and CDR2 is FYNNEI. Trimming stripped 6 bases from V and 2 bases from J, with 10 bases between. The CDR3 here is CASRGQSNTEAFF. The CDR3 bases are TGTGCCAGCAGGGGCCAAAGTAACACTGAAGCTTTCTTT.